The sample holds a few counts of the clone carrying this T cell receptor beta chain. Antigen: not known. V was cut by 6 bases and J by 3 bases, with 17 bases left in between. Germline V lookup: CDR1 SEHNR, CDR2 FQNEAQ (reference sequence). CDR3 length: 15 amino acids. Orbital computed tomography, thyroid ultrasound, serum thyroxine and TRAb, and clinical symptoms together informed the diagnoses. PBMCs stemmed from approximately 10 ml fresh peripheral blood. This sample is part of a study of T cells in Graves' hyperthyroidism and ophthalmopathy. The study's findings and limits: Blood shared most expanded thyroid clonotypes above 0.001. From stable hyperthyroidism, ophthalmopathy was set apart by a 13 V-J model.

The TCR beta CDR3 regions underwent amplification using RNA transcripts as the source. First-round RT-PCR with HTBI primers amplified the TCR CDR3 region. MiXCR, applied by TCRdb to the multiplex PCR reads, yields one record per CDR3 protein. Here the sample spans around 360,000 distinct CDR3 sequences, 15% being singletons. The clonotype originates from a woman aged 55-70 years with Graves' ophthalmopathy. The sequencing input was blood. This chain links TRBV7-9 with TRBJ1-1, with TRBD1 as a possible D gene (6 bases). CDR3 in DNA: TGTGCCAGCAGAGCTCCGACAGAGGGGGACACTGAAGCTTTCTTT. Translation gives CASRAPTEGDTEAFF.